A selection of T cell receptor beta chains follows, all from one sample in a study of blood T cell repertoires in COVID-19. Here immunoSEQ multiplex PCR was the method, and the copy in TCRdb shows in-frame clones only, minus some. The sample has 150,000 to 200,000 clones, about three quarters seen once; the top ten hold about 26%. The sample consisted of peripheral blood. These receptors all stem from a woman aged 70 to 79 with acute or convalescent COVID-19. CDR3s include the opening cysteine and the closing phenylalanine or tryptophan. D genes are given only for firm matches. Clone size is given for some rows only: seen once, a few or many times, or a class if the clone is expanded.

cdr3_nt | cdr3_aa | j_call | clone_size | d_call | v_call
TGCAGTGCTAGTGTGCGGGGTACCCCTTATAATTCACCCCTCCACTTT | CSASVRGTPYNSPLHF | TRBJ1-6 | few | . | TRBV20-1
TGCAGCGGGAAACAGGGAGAAAACACTGAAGCTTTCTTT | CSGKQGENTEAFF | TRBJ1-1 | . | . | TRBV29-1
TGTGCCAGCAGCTACAGGGGCTCCCCGACCCAGTACTTC | CASSYRGSPTQYF | TRBJ2-5 | few | TRBD1 | TRBV6-5
TGTGCCAGCAGCTTGACTAGCGGGAGGCCGGGGGATGAGCAGTTCTTC | CASSLTSGRPGDEQFF | TRBJ2-1 | . | TRBD2 | TRBV13
TGTGCCAGCAGCTTAGGGGCTGGGAGTGAGACCCAGTACTTC | CASSLGAGSETQYF | TRBJ2-5 | . | . | TRBV11-2
TGTGCCAGCAGCAAGGGGCCCACCTACGAGCAGTACTTC | CASSKGPTYEQYF | TRBJ2-7 | . | . | TRBV7-2
TGTGCCTGGAGTGGCGGGACAGGAAATAGCAATCAGCCCCAGCATTTT | CAWSGGTGNSNQPQHF | TRBJ1-5 | few | TRBD1 | TRBV30
TGCAGTGCTGACGGGGCTTTCTTT | CSADGAFF | TRBJ1-1 | . | . | TRBV20-1
TGTGCCAGCAGTCCCAACGGCGGGATCGGGGTTCAGACCGGGGAGCTGTTTTTT | CASSPNGGIGVQTGELFF | TRBJ2-2 | . | . | TRBV7-3
TGTGCCAGCAGGCTGAGGGGGAACTCCTATGGCTACACCTTC | CASRLRGNSYGYTF | TRBJ1-2 | . | . | TRBV6-5
TGTGCCAGTAGTATGAGGGTCACTAGCGGTTTCAATGAGCAGTTCTTC | CASSMRVTSGFNEQFF | TRBJ2-1 | . | TRBD2 | TRBV19
TGTGCCAGCAGCGTAGGCCCTAGCGACGGAGGGGATACGCAGTATTTT | CASSVGPSDGGDTQYF | TRBJ2-3 | . | . | TRBV9
TGTGCCAGCAGCTTGGCCGACAGGTGGGGTGAAAAACTGTTTTTT | CASSLADRWGEKLFF | TRBJ1-4 | few | . | TRBV5-5
TGTGCCTGGAGTTCCTTGCAGGGATGGACTGAAGCTTTCTTT | CAWSSLQGWTEAFF | TRBJ1-1 | once | . | TRBV30
TGTGCCAGTAGCCCGGGATCCGTAAGCCATGGCTACACCTTC | CASSPGSVSHGYTF | TRBJ1-2 | . | . | TRBV19
TGTGCCAGCAGCAACAGGGGCTATGAGCAGTTCTTC | CASSNRGYEQFF | TRBJ2-1 | . | TRBD1 | TRBV12-3/TRBV12-4
TGTGCCAGCAGCGGGGACAGGGAGACCCAGTACTTC | CASSGDRETQYF | TRBJ2-5 | . | TRBD1 | TRBV6-5
TGTGCCTGGAGTCCCGGTTCGGGACAGACAAAGCAGCCCCAGCATTTT | CAWSPGSGQTKQPQHF | TRBJ1-5 | . | TRBD1 | TRBV30
TGTGCCAGCAGCCCGGCGACAGGGGCTAGCAATCAGCCCCAGCATTTT | CASSPATGASNQPQHF | TRBJ1-5 | once | TRBD1 | TRBV7-9
TGTGCCAGCAGTCATGGCACAGGGGGCCACGAGCAGTACTTC | CASSHGTGGHEQYF | TRBJ2-7 | . | TRBD1 | TRBV7-2
TGTGCCAGTACCGCCCAGGCGGGCCCATCAGGGGATGAGCAGTTCTTC | CASTAQAGPSGDEQFF | TRBJ2-1 | . | . | TRBV19
TGTGCCAGCAGTCAGCGACAGGGGGCGGAAGCTTTCTTT | CASSQRQGAEAFF | TRBJ1-1 | . | TRBD1 | TRBV12-3/TRBV12-4